These 9 T cell receptor beta chains were sequenced from one sample in a study of shared clonotypes between healthy human individuals (dated by TCRdb to the early 2020s). The library was generated by the immunoSEQ multiplex PCR assay. This immuneACCESS table, as held by TCRdb, lists in-frame sequences with V and J called but not all clones. Of the missing ones, under half trace to an unresolved V gene in checked studies; the others have no known cause. The sample contains around 1 million clones, approximately 76% of them found a single time. The ten most abundant clones make up about 1.5% of the sample. Sequencing was done on a sample of memory CD4+ T cells sorted from blood. Taken with the paper, the label for cell subset or site translates to: CD45RA-negative fraction. The receptors come from a man aged 18 to 35 in good health.

V gene TRBV6-1 combines with J gene TRBJ1-5; TRBD1 aligns across 12 bases. Germline V gene sequence: CDR1 MNHNS, CDR2 SASEGT. Trimming at V came to 4 bases and at J to 7 bases, leaving 14 bases not matched to a gene. CDR3 length: 18 residues. This CDR3 reads CASSVRPGTGGMEQPQHF. In nucleotides, the CDR3 is TGTGCCAGCAGTGTAAGGCCCGGGACAGGGGGCATGGAGCAGCCCCAGCATTTT.

The CDR3 DNA follows: TGTGCCAGCAGCTTAGCAGCGGAATTTCCCTACGAGCAGTACTTC. Its protein is CASSLAAEFPYEQYF. This chain uses TRBV7-2 with TRBJ2-7, with D maybe TRBD2 (5 bases). CDR1 and CDR2 from the germline V gene are SGHTA and FQGNSA. This CDR3 spans 15 amino acids. V was trimmed by 0 bases and J by 2 bases, leaving 11 bases between them.

This clone showed up just once. The genes are TRBV2 and TRBJ2-4, with D possibly being TRBD2 (6 bases). The CDR3 has 17 amino acids. In germline, CDR1 is SNHLY, CDR2 FYNNEI. Trimming pared 8 bases from V and 0 bases from J, leaving 20 bases between. CDR3 DNA: TGTGCCAGCCACCAAGATCGGGGGACCCTAGCCAAAAACATTCAGTACTTC. Translated: CASHQDRGTLAKNIQYF.

This clone was recorded only once. The chain joins TRBV28 to TRBJ2-4; D is ambiguous. CDR1 is MDHEN and CDR2 is SYDVKM in the germline V gene. The CDR3 has 15 residues. V lost 4 bases and J lost 2, with 12 bases in between. CDR3 DNA sequence: TGTGCCAGCAGTTCCCCCTTAGGATCCAAAAACATTCAGTACTTC. It codes for CASSSPLGSKNIQYF.

The V gene is TRBV6-6, the J gene TRBJ2-3, with a weak D call TRBD2 (6 bases). The CDR3 runs to 14 residues. Germline assignment: CDR1 MNHNY and CDR2 SVGAGI (reference sequence). Trimming left V 5 bases short and J 2 bases short, with 11 bases between. The CDR3 DNA is TGTGCCAGCAGTGGTGGGGGGTACACAGATACGCAGTATTTT. Translation: CASSGGGYTDTQYF.

The rearrangement uses TRBV11-3 and TRBJ1-5, with 7 positions matching TRBD1. This CDR3 has 15 residues. Trimming at V came to 6 bases and at J to 1 base, leaving 6 bases not matched to a gene. CDR1 and CDR2 from the germline V gene are SGHNT and YENEEA. CDR3 in DNA: TGTGCCAGCAGTTTCCGGGACAGAAGCAATCAGCCCCAGCATTTT. Its translation is CASSFRDRSNQPQHF. The full variable domain, rest sourced from reference TRBV11-3 and TRBJ1-5, is EAGVVQSPRYKIIEKKQPVAFWCNPISGHNTLYWYLQNLGQGPELLIRYENEEAVDDSQLPKDRFSAERLKGVDSTLKIQPAELGDSAVYLCASSFRDRSNQPQHFGDGTRLSIL.

The chain employs TRBV5-4 and TRBJ2-6; D might be TRBD2 (8 bases). The CDR3 covers 16 residues. The germline CDR1 and CDR2 sequences are SGHNT and YYREEE (reference sequence). Trimming shortened V by 4 bases and J by 2 bases, and 13 bases separated the two germline ends. CDR3 region: CASSPGGGTGANVLTF. The CDR3 DNA is TGTGCCAGCAGCCCGGGAGGGGGCACTGGGGCCAACGTCCTGACTTTC.

V and J are TRBV7-9 and TRBJ2-1; D call uncertain. The V gene lost 1 base and the J gene lost 9 bases, with 16 bases spanning the gap. CDR3 size: 15 residues. CDR1 and CDR2 from the germline V gene are SEHNR and FQNEAQ (reference sequence). The CDR3 nucleotides are TGTGCCAGCAGCTTAGAAGGTGGGCGAGTTCGTGAGCAGTTCTTC. It specifies CASSLEGGRVREQFF.

CDR3 protein: CAWGTAGNTIYF. Here the CDR3 DNA reads TGTGCCTGGGGGACAGCTGGAAACACCATATATTTT. The rearrangement joins TRBV30 to TRBJ1-3, with 7 nucleotides matching TRBD1. Germline CDR1 is GTSNPN and CDR2 is SVGIG (reference sequence). J gave up 2 bases and V 5 bases, and 0 bases lay outside the gene matches. CDR3 size: 12 residues.